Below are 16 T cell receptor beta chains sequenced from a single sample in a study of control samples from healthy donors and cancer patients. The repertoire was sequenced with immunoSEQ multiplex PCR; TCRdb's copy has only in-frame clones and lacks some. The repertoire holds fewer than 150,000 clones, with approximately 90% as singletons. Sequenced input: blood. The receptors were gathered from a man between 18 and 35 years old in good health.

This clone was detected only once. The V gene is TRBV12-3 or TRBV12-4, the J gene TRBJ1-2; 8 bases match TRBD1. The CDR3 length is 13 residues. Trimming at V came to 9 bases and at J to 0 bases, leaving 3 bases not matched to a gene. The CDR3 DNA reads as TGTGCCAGTTCGGGACAGGCTAACTATGGCTACACCTTC. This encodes CASSGQANYGYTF.

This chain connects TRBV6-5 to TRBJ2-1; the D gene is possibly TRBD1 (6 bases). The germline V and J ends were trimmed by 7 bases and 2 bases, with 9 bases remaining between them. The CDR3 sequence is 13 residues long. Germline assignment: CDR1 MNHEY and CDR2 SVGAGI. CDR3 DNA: TGTGCCAGCAAAGGGGACACCTACAATGAGCAGTTCTTC. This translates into CASKGDTYNEQFF.

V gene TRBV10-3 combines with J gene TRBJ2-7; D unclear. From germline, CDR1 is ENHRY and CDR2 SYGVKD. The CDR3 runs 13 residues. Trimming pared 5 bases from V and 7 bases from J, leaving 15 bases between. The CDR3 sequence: CAISPGASGEQYF. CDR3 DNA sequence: TGTGCCATCAGTCCGGGCGCGAGTGGGGAGCAGTACTTC.

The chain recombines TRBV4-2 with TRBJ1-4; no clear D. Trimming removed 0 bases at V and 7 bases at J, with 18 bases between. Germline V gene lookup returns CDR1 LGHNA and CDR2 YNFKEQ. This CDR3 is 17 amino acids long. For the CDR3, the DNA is TGTGCCAGCAGCCAAGATTCCGGGCTTTGGAAATTTGAAAAACTGTTTTTT. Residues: CASSQDSGLWKFEKLFF.

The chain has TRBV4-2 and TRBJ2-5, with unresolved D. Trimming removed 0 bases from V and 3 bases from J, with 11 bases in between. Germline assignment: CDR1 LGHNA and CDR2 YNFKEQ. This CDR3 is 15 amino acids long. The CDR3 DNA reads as TGTGCCAGCAGCCAAGATTCGAGGTCGAAAGAGACCCAGTACTTC. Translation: CASSQDSRSKETQYF.

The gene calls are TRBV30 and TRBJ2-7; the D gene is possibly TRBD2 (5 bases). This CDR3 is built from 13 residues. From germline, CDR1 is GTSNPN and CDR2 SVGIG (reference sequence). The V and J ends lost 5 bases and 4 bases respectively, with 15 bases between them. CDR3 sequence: CAWGSERRYEQYF. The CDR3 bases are TGTGCCTGGGGATCTGAACGGAGGTACGAGCAGTACTTC.

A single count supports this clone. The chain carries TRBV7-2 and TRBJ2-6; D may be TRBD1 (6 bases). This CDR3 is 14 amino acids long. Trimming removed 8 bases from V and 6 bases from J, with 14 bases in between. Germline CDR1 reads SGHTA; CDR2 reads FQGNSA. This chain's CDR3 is CASGFRGQANVLTF. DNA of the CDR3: TGTGCCAGCGGTTTCCGGGGACAGGCCAACGTCCTGACTTTC.

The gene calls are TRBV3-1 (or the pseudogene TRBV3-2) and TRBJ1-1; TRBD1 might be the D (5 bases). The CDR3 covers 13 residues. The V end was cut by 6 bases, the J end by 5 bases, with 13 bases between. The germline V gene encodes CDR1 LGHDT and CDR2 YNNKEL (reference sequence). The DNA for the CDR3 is TGTGCCAGCAGTCGACCAGGGAATACTGAAGCTTTCTTT. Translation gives CASSRPGNTEAFF.

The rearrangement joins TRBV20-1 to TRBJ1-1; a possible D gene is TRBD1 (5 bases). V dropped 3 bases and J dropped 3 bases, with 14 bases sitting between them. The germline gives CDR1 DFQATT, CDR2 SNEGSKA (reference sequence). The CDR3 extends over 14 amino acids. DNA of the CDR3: TGCAGTGCTAGTCCGGGGGGTGTTTACACTGAAGCTTTCTTT. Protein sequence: CSASPGGVYTEAFF.

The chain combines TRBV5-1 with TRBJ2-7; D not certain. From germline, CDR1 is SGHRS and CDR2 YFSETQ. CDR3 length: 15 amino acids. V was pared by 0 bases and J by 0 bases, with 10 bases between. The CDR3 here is CASSLDQAISYEQYF. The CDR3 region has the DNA TGCGCCAGCAGCTTGGACCAGGCGATCTCCTACGAGCAGTACTTC.

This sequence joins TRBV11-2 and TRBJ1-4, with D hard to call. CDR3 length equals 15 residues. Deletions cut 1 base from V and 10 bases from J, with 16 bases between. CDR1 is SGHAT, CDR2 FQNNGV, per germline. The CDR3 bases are TGTGCCAGCAGCTTAGCGGGAGGATCGGCCGGAAAACTGTTTTTT. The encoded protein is CASSLAGGSAGKLFF.

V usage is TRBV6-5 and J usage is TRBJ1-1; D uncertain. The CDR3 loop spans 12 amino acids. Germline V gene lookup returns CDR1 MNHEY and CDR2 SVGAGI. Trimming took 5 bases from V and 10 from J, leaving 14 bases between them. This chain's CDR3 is CASSNSVGGAFF. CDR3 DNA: TGTGCCAGCAGTAACAGCGTTGGAGGAGCTTTCTTT.

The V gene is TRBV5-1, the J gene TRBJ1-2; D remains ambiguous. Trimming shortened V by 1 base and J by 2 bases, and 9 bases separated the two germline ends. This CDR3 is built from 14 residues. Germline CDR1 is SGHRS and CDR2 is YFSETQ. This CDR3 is CASSLSAVNYGYTF. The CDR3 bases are TGCGCCAGCAGCTTGTCGGCAGTCAACTATGGCTACACCTTC.

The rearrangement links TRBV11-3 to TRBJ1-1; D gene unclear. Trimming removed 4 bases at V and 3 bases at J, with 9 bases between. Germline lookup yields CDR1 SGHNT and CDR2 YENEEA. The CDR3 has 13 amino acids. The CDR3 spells CASSSDGYTEAFF. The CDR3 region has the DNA TGTGCCAGCAGCTCAGACGGCTACACTGAAGCTTTCTTT.

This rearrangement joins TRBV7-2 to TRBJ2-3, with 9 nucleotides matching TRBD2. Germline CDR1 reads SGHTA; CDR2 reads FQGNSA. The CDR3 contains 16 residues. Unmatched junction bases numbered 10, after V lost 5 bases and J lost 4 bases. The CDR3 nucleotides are TGTGCCAGCAGCCCGTTAGCGGGGGCCTTCTCAGATACGCAGTATTTT. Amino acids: CASSPLAGAFSDTQYF.

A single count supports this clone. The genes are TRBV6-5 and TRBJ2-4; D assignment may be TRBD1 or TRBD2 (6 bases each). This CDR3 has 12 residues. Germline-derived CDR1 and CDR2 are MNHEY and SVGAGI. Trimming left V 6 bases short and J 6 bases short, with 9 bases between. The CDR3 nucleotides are TGTGCCAGCAGCCGGGGGCCAAACATTCAGTACTTC. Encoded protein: CASSRGPNIQYF.